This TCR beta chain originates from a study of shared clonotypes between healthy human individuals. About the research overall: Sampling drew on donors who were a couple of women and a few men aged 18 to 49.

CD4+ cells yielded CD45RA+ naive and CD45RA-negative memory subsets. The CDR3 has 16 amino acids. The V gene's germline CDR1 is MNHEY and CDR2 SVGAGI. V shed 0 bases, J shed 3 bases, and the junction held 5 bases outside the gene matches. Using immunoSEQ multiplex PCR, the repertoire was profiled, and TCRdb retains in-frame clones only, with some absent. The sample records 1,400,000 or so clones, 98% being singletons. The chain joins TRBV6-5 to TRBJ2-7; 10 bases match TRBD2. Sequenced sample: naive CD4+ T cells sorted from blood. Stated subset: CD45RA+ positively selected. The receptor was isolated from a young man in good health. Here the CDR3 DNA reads TGTGCCAGCAGTTACTCTCGGCTAGCGGGAGACTACGAGCAGTACTTC. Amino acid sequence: CASSYSRLAGDYEQYF.